The source of this T cell receptor (beta chain) is a study of blood T cell repertoires in COVID-19. The method was immunoSEQ multiplex PCR; TCRdb's version includes in-frame clones alone and lacks a portion of them. The sample contains some 300,000 clones, around nine tenths of which appear only once. The CDR3 is made up of 15 amino acids. Trimming removed 1 base from V and 6 bases from J; junction bases left unmatched: 5. Per germline, CDR1 LGHNA and CDR2 YSLEER. The clonotype was recovered from a woman in her thirties who had recovered from COVID-19. The rearrangement uses TRBV4-3 and TRBJ2-1; 8 bases match TRBD2. Sequencing was carried out using PBMCs or T cells enriched from blood (not recorded which). The CDR3 loop reads CASSQGSGMVNEQFF. CDR3 nucleotides: TGCGCCAGCAGCCAAGGTAGCGGGATGGTCAATGAGCAGTTCTTC.